The T cell receptor beta chain described here comes from a study of T cell changes during pregnancy in multiple sclerosis. Per the germline V gene, CDR1 is GTSNPN and CDR2 is SVGIG (reference sequence). Trimming took 4 bases from V and 4 from J, leaving 14 bases between them. The CDR3 loop spans 14 amino acids. Some clones are missing from TCRdb's copy, which holds only in-frame ones; the method was immunoSEQ multiplex PCR. The sample carries some 20,000 clones, 85% to 90% recorded once. This clone has only one observation. This TCR was recovered from a female donor in good health, enrolled as a control in a pregnancy study. V usage is TRBV30 and J usage is TRBJ2-1; no firm D call. This specimen was CD8+ T cells from peripheral blood mononuclear cells, taken in the second trimester of pregnancy. The CDR3 nucleotides read TGTGCCTGGACCCCCCGAGGCTTTTACAATGAGCAGTTCTTC. This gives the protein CAWTPRGFYNEQFF.